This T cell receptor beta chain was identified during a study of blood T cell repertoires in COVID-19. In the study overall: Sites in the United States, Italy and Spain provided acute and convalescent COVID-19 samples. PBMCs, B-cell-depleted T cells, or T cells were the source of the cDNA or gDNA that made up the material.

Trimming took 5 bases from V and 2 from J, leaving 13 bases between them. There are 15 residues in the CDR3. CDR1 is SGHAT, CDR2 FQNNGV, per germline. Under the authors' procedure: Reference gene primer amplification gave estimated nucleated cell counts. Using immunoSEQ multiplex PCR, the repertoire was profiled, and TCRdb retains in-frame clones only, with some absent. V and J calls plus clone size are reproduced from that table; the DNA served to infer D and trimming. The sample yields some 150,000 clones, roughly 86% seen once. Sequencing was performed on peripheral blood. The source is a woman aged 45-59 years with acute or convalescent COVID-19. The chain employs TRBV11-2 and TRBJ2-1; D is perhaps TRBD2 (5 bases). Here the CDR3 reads CASSPPAGAYNEQFF. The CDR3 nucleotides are TGTGCCAGCAGCCCTCCGGCGGGTGCCTACAATGAGCAGTTCTTC. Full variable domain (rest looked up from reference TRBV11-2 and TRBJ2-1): EAGVAQSPRYKIIEKRQSVAFWCNPISGHATLYWYQQILGQGPKLLIQFQNNGVVDDSQLPKDRFSAERLKGVDSTLKIQPAKLEDSAVYLCASSPPAGAYNEQFFGPGTRLTVL.